The clone carrying this T cell receptor beta chain was seen more than once but under ten times. The target antigen is unknown. This record belongs to a study of T cells in Graves' hyperthyroidism and ophthalmopathy. The study, taken as a whole, reports: Among thyroid clonotypes expanded above 0.001, most also appeared in blood.

TCR beta CDR3 region amplification was performed from RNA transcripts. During a first-round RT-PCR of the TCR CDR3, the HTBI primer set was used. Via MiXCR, TCRdb re-called the multiplex PCR reads, giving one row per CDR3 protein. The sample yields 650,000 to 850,000 distinct CDR3 sequences, 18% seen once. V lost 5 bases, J lost 0 bases, and 15 bases stayed unmatched. CDR1 and CDR2 (germline): MNHNS, SASEGT. The CDR3 length is 19 residues. This TCR was sampled from a woman between 45 and 65 years old with Graves' hyperthyroidism that later progressed to Graves' ophthalmopathy. V is TRBV6-1 and J is TRBJ2-1; 8 positions match TRBD2. The source material was blood. The CDR3 DNA follows: TGTGCCAGCAGTCCTCGGGGGGGCTCCACCTGGGACTCCTACAATGAGCAGTTCTTC. Translation: CASSPRGGSTWDSYNEQFF.